A selection of T cell receptor beta chains follows, all from one sample in a study of regulatory T cells in long-lasting Graves disease. TCRdb independently ran MiXCR on the multiplex PCR reads; one entry per CDR3 protein. This table holds 560,000 or so distinct CDR3 sequences, about 15% found once. The same sample was also studied in work on T cells in Graves' hyperthyroidism and ophthalmopathy.

The sequencing here drew on peripheral blood mononuclear cells (PBMCs), taken at new diagnosis, from a patient treated with antithyroid drugs. The origin of the receptors is a man between 18 and 35 years old with Graves disease. The CDR3 runs from the conserved cysteine through the conserved F or W. Fields, in order: D gene, clone size, V gene, J gene, CDR3 protein, CDR3 DNA. D genes are given only for firm matches. For some rows the clone size is stated as once, few or many, or as a class when expanded; others skip it.

>NA|many|TRBV6-2/TRBV6-3|TRBJ2-5
CASRELPPETQYF
TGTGCCAGCAGGGAACTTCCCCCAGAGACCCAGTACTTC
>NA|NA|TRBV12-3/TRBV12-4|TRBJ2-5
CASSLGSGATQYF
TGTGCCAGCAGTTTAGGTAGCGGAGCGACCCAGTACTTC
>NA|once|TRBV9|TRBJ2-1
CASSVGHPNEQFF
TGTGCCAGCAGCGTAGGACACCCTAATGAGCAGTTCTTC
>NA|NA|TRBV5-1|TRBJ1-3
CASSLAGGNGNTIYF
TGCGCCAGCAGCCTGGCGGGAGGTAATGGAAACACCATATATTTT
>NA|many|TRBV2|TRBJ2-3
CASRPHWEEGDTQYF
TGTGCCAGCAGGCCCCATTGGGAAGAGGGAGATACGCAGTATTTT
>NA|NA|TRBV24-1|TRBJ2-2
CATSAGVRERTGELFF
TGTGCCACCAGTGCCGGGGTCAGGGAAAGAACCGGGGAGCTGTTTTTT
>NA|NA|TRBV5-6|TRBJ2-3
CASSPGYGRRNTQYF
TGTGCCAGCAGCCCGGGTTACGGGAGAAGAAATACGCAGTATTTT
>NA|many|TRBV2|TRBJ2-1
CASSEWGSSYNEQFF
TGTGCCAGCAGTGAATGGGGGAGCTCCTACAATGAGCAGTTCTTC
>NA|few|TRBV5-1|TRBJ2-2
CASSIHSNTGELFF
TGCGCCAGCAGCATACATTCAAACACCGGGGAGCTGTTTTTT
>NA|many|TRBV12-3/TRBV12-4|TRBJ2-7
CASSLDSQHSYEQYF
TGTGCCAGCAGTTTGGACAGTCAACACTCCTACGAGCAGTACTTC
>NA|once|TRBV25-1|TRBJ1-1
CASRTTGKNTEAFF
TGTGCCAGCAGAACAACAGGGAAGAACACTGAAGCTTTCTTT
>NA|many|TRBV20-1|TRBJ1-5
CSAIRTSNQPQHF
TGCAGTGCTATACGTACTAGCAATCAGCCCCAGCATTTT
>NA|many|TRBV2|TRBJ2-1
CASCTPSGTAYNEQFF
TGTGCCAGCTGTACCCCCTCAGGCACAGCCTACAATGAGCAGTTCTTC
>TRBD1|many|TRBV2|TRBJ2-7
CASSSPGQGDRDEQYF
TGTGCCAGCAGTTCGCCCGGACAGGGGGATAGGGACGAGCAGTACTTC
>NA|few|TRBV6-1|TRBJ1-5
CASQSEGTPNQPQHF
TGTGCCAGCCAAAGCGAGGGGACACCAAATCAGCCCCAGCATTTT
>TRBD1|NA|TRBV6-1|TRBJ2-1
CASSRRQSRASGQGSLQFF
TGTGCCAGCAGCCGGAGACAATCCCGGGCGTCGGGACAGGGCTCCCTTCAGTTCTTC
>TRBD1|many|TRBV10-3|TRBJ1-1
CAISIQGVNTEAFF
TGTGCCATCAGTATACAGGGGGTAAATACTGAAGCTTTCTTT
>NA|few|TRBV18|TRBJ2-7
CASSRTTLATYEQYF
TGTGCCAGCTCCCGAACTACCCTAGCCACCTACGAGCAGTACTTC
>NA|few|TRBV6-1|TRBJ1-2
CASSELAAGSGYTF
TGTGCCAGCAGTGAACTCGCGGCGGGGTCTGGCTACACCTTC
>TRBD2|NA|TRBV28|TRBJ2-7
CASRLISTSGSYEQYF
TGTGCCAGCAGGTTAATCTCGACTAGCGGGAGCTACGAGCAGTACTTC
>NA|many|TRBV6-2/TRBV6-3|TRBJ2-7
CASSEGFGSYEQYF
TGTGCCAGCAGTGAAGGGTTCGGGAGCTACGAGCAGTACTTC
>NA|NA|TRBV6-2/TRBV6-3|TRBJ2-2
CMCLRLGSGGELFF
TGCATGTGCCTTCGATTAGGAAGCGGCGGGGAGCTGTTTTTT
>TRBD1|few|TRBV7-3|TRBJ2-5
CASSATGTGGGETQYF
TGTGCCAGCAGCGCAACCGGGACAGGGGGTGGGGAGACCCAGTACTTC
>NA|NA|TRBV5-1|TRBJ1-2
CASSPMPGTNYGYTF
TGCGCCAGCAGCCCGATGCCAGGAACTAACTATGGCTACACCTTC
>NA|NA|TRBV29-1|TRBJ1-1
CSVAAFGTEAFF
TGCAGCGTCGCGGCATTTGGGACTGAAGCTTTCTTT
>TRBD2|few|TRBV19|TRBJ2-5
CASSKSGGPAETQYF
TGTGCCAGTAGTAAATCGGGAGGGCCCGCGGAGACCCAGTACTTC
>NA|few|TRBV7-9|TRBJ1-5
CASSLGGTSQPQHF
TGTGCCAGCAGCTTAGGCGGGACTTCTCAGCCCCAGCATTTT
>NA|many|TRBV28|TRBJ1-1
CASSFSTNTEAFF
TGTGCCAGCAGCTTTTCTACAAACACTGAAGCTTTCTTT
>NA|few|TRBV6-2/TRBV6-3|TRBJ1-6
CASETDGNSPLHF
TGTGCCAGTGAAACGGACGGAAATTCACCCCTCCACTTT
>NA|many|TRBV15|TRBJ1-2
CATSRDNIRGYGYTF
TGTGCCACCAGCAGAGATAACATTCGCGGCTATGGCTACACCTTC
>TRBD2|NA|TRBV6-2/TRBV6-3|TRBJ2-3
CASSYRTSGRAGDTQYF
TGTGCCAGCAGTTACAGGACTAGCGGGAGGGCCGGGGATACGCAGTATTTT
>TRBD1|many|TRBV12-3/TRBV12-4|TRBJ1-2
CASSLTGGDYGYTF
TGTGCCAGCAGCCTAACAGGGGGCGACTATGGCTACACCTTC
>TRBD1|NA|TRBV4-1|TRBJ1-1
CASSPGTGASTEAFF
TGCGCCAGCAGCCCTGGGACAGGGGCGAGCACTGAAGCTTTCTTT
>TRBD1|NA|TRBV5-5|TRBJ2-2
CASSPGQITGELFF
TGTGCCAGCAGCCCGGGACAGATCACCGGGGAGCTGTTTTTT
>NA|NA|TRBV5-6|TRBJ2-7
CASSPEPTRSYEQYF
TGTGCCAGCAGCCCAGAGCCCACAAGGTCCTACGAGCAGTACTTC
>NA|few|TRBV7-9|TRBJ2-1
CASSLGLGSYNEQFF
TGTGCCAGCAGCTTAGGTCTGGGCTCCTACAATGAGCAGTTCTTC
>TRBD1|few|TRBV6-1|TRBJ1-5
CASSVYQGAKQPQHF
TGTGCCAGCAGTGTTTATCAGGGGGCGAAGCAGCCCCAGCATTTT
>TRBD2|few|TRBV9|TRBJ2-3
CASGVGPGTNTDTQYF
TGTGCCAGCGGCGTGGGGCCCGGGACTAACACAGATACGCAGTATTTT
>NA|few|TRBV7-9|TRBJ2-7
CASSSQFYEQYF
TGTGCCAGCAGCTCGCAGTTCTACGAGCAGTACTTC
>NA|many|TRBV20-1|TRBJ1-1
CSAQKMEGDSNTEAFF
TGCAGTGCCCAAAAAATGGAGGGGGACTCGAACACTGAAGCTTTCTTT
>NA|many|TRBV11-2|TRBJ2-5
CASSLGRGRRRETQYF
TGTGCCAGCAGCTTAGGTAGGGGGAGGAGAAGAGAGACCCAGTACTTC
>TRBD2|few|TRBV20-1|TRBJ2-7
CSADASGSLESGQYF
TGCAGTGCGGACGCTAGCGGTTCCCTTGAGTCCGGACAGTACTTC
>TRBD2|NA|TRBV12-3/TRBV12-4|TRBJ2-2
CASRGGLAGPPSTGELFF
TGTGCCAGCAGGGGGGGACTAGCGGGTCCTCCCAGCACCGGGGAGCTGTTTTTT
>TRBD2|few|TRBV29-1|TRBJ2-7
CSVTGTTYEQYF
TGCAGCGTTACCGGGACTACCTACGAGCAGTACTTC
>NA|many|TRBV9|TRBJ2-3
CASSVYGLDADTQYF
TGTGCCAGCAGCGTATATGGGCTAGATGCAGATACGCAGTATTTT
>TRBD2|few|TRBV24-1|TRBJ2-5
CATSSWGGLETQYF
TGTGCCACCAGCTCCTGGGGGGGTTTGGAGACCCAGTACTTC
>NA|few|TRBV4-1|TRBJ1-1
CASSQETLPEAFF
TGCGCCAGCAGCCAAGAGACACTCCCTGAAGCTTTCTTT
>NA|many|TRBV28|TRBJ2-1
CASSPPWSGRGNEQFF
TGTGCCAGCAGTCCCCCCTGGTCAGGGAGGGGGAATGAGCAGTTCTTC
>NA|many|TRBV6-1|TRBJ2-1
CASSEAGSAQRFF
TGTGCCAGCAGTGAAGCTGGGAGTGCCCAGAGGTTCTTC
>NA|NA|TRBV9|TRBJ2-1
CASSVGILEEQFF
TGTGCCAGCAGCGTAGGCATCCTTGAGGAGCAGTTCTTC
>TRBD2|many|TRBV30|TRBJ2-2
CAWSHSGRNTGELFF
TGTGCCTGGAGTCATAGCGGGCGGAACACCGGGGAGCTGTTTTTT
>TRBD1|NA|TRBV5-1|TRBJ1-1
CASSARQGSTEAFF
TGCGCCAGCAGCGCGCGACAGGGAAGCACTGAAGCTTTCTTT
>NA|NA|TRBV5-1|TRBJ2-7
CASSFGVLDEQYF
TGCGCCAGCAGCTTCGGAGTTCTCGACGAGCAGTACTTC
>NA|NA|TRBV9|TRBJ1-4
CASSVANGVNEKLFF
TGTGCCAGCAGCGTAGCAAACGGAGTCAATGAAAAACTGTTTTTT
>TRBD1|many|TRBV6-1|TRBJ1-4
CASRTPGGRSEKLFF
TGTGCCAGCAGGACCCCAGGGGGGCGAAGTGAAAAACTGTTTTTT
>TRBD1|many|TRBV29-1|TRBJ1-1
CSGGGWAEAFF
TGCAGCGGAGGGGGCTGGGCTGAAGCTTTCTTT
>NA|many|TRBV12-3/TRBV12-4|TRBJ2-6
CASRLSWTTGANVLTF
TGTGCCAGCAGGCTCTCCTGGACAACTGGGGCCAACGTCCTGACTTTC
>TRBD1|many|TRBV6-9|TRBJ1-2
CASSYDRGDGYTF
TGTGCCAGCAGTTACGACAGGGGAGATGGCTACACCTTC
>NA|few|TRBV20-1|TRBJ2-2
CSAPLQGIANTGELFF
TGCAGTGCCCCACTTCAAGGGATCGCGAACACCGGGGAGCTGTTTTTT
>NA|NA|TRBV28|TRBJ2-6
CASSLWYREPGANVLTF
TGTGCCAGCAGTTTATGGTACAGAGAGCCTGGGGCCAACGTCCTGACTTTC